This TCR beta chain was found in a study of blood T cell repertoires in COVID-19. Sequenced by immunoSEQ multiplex PCR; TCRdb stores in-frame clones only, minus some. The data show approximately 210,000 clones, with 88% seen just once and about 1.7% held by the top ten. After removal of 1 base from V and 5 bases from J, the junction contained 7 bases not matched to a gene. The germline CDR1 and CDR2 sequences are SGHVS and FNYEAQ. This CDR3 is built from 15 residues. This chain connects TRBV7-6 to TRBJ2-7, with TRBD2 matching 8 bases. Sequences were obtained from peripheral blood. This clonotype originated in a man aged 65 to 85 with acute or convalescent COVID-19. The CDR3 DNA reads as TGTGCCAGCAGCTTAGAAGTTAGCGGGACCAACGAGCAGTACTTC. It codes for CASSLEVSGTNEQYF.